This T cell receptor (beta chain) was profiled in a study of vaccination and CD4 T cells after COVID-19. A few counts support this clonotype. Its antigen is still unknown. Sequencing of cultured CD4+ T cell DNA used the Oncomine TCR Beta short-read assay. TCRdb re-analysed the PCR reads in MiXCR, keeping a single row per CDR3 protein. The table lists roughly 14,000 distinct CDR3 sequences, roughly 36% of them singletons. Germline V CDR1 and CDR2: LNHDA, SQIVND (reference sequence). The CDR3 totals 13 residues. The ends were cut back, 5 bases at V and 2 bases at J, with 9 bases in the middle. Treatment specified: approximately 9-day PBMC culture with coronavirus spike peptide pools or control peptides (ViraFEST assay). Broader study findings: In median terms, SARS-CoV-2-reactive clonotypes went from approximately 21 to 40, a nonsignificant rise.

This receptor was taken from a human donor with COVID-19. This chain joins TRBV19 and TRBJ1-2; D is uncertain. Specimen: cultured CD4+ T cells from blood. The CDR3 DNA is TGTGCCAGTAGTCCGCCCCTCAACTATGGCTACACCTTC. Its translation is CASSPPLNYGYTF.